This TCR beta chain was sequenced in a study of T cell responses to AZD1222 COVID-19 vaccine. Study-wide context: Analysis merged second doses at about 4 or about 12 weeks.

TCRdb's table, derived via immunoSEQ multiplex PCR, lists solely in-frame clones and lacks some. The table lists 120,000 or so clones, roughly 86% of them singletons. Overall study results and limits: CD4 TCRs covered the whole spike, strongest at regions 160-218 and 743-854. Most donors were white British, females outnumbered males, and clonal diversity was possibly underestimated. The repertoires were collected only after the peak T cell response.

Details on this clone: Its antigen is undetermined.

The CDR3 runs to 17 residues. The germline V gene encodes CDR1 MNHEY and CDR2 SMNVEV (reference sequence). V gave up 3 bases and J gave up 3 bases, with 21 bases separating them. The genes are TRBV27 and TRBJ2-7, with D perhaps TRBD1 or TRBD2 (7 bases each). The sequenced sample was peripheral blood, obtained on day 0 of AZD1222 vaccination. The sequence derives from an adult in good health. The CDR3 DNA reads TGTGCCAGCAGTTTTTTTTCGGGGGGCAGGGGGTACTACGAGCAGTACTTC. It specifies CASSFFSGGRGYYEQYF.